This T cell receptor beta chain was captured by sequencing in a study of control samples from healthy donors and cancer patients. Trimming took 5 bases from V and 6 from J; bases not matched to a gene: 8. Germline-derived CDR1 and CDR2 are SGHRS and YFSETQ. This CDR3 comprises 14 residues. Here immunoSEQ multiplex PCR was the method, and the copy in TCRdb shows in-frame clones only, minus some. In the table there are around 64,000 clones, around 90% of which are singletons. The sample comprised PBMCs. The chain combines TRBV5-1 with TRBJ1-1, with 9 bases matching TRBD1. The clonotype comes from a man aged 60-69 years with colorectal cancer. CDR3 sequence reads: CASRKDRGWAEAFF. The CDR3 DNA sequence: TGCGCCAGCAGAAAGGACAGGGGTTGGGCTGAAGCTTTCTTT.